Presented here are 28 T cell receptor beta chains from one specimen sequenced in a study of metastatic and nonmetastatic thyroid tumors. Prior to thyroid surgery, none of the patients had received any treatment. TCRdb reanalyzed the PCR reads with MiXCR. The table records about 92,000 clones, under 15% of them present only once. The sequencing input was blood. Source of these receptors: a female donor with papillary thyroid cancer or a benign thyroid nodule (not recorded which). Some clones in this sample may be carry-over from other donors' samples.

In this sample, this clone turned up many times. The chain uses TRBV30 and TRBJ2-3; the D gene could be TRBD1 or TRBD2 (5 bases each). The CDR3 runs to 13 residues. With 2 bases removed from V and 2 bases from J, the gap between germline ends came to 8 bases. The germline gives CDR1 GTSNPN, CDR2 SVGIG (reference sequence). CDR3 nucleotide sequence: TGTGCCTGGAGTCTGGGGGTCACAGATACGCAGTATTTT. This encodes CAWSLGVTDTQYF.

This clone was seen ten or more times. V gene TRBV3-1 combines with J gene TRBJ1-1, with 9 positions matching TRBD1. The CDR3 extends over 19 amino acids. V lost 4 bases and J lost 3; bases outside the gene matches: 18. Per the germline V gene, CDR1 is LGHDT and CDR2 is YNNKEL (reference sequence). In DNA form, the CDR3 reads TGTGCCAGCAGCCCGACCGGGACAGGGTTCCAGACGTGGGACACTGAAGCTTTCTTT. Amino acids: CASSPTGTGFQTWDTEAFF.

This clone was observed at least ten times. The chain recombines TRBV6-5 with TRBJ1-1; TRBD1 agrees at 7 bases. The germline CDR1 and CDR2 sequences are MNHEY and SVGAGI. CDR3 size: 14 residues. Unmatched junction bases numbered 3, after V lost 1 base and J lost 4 bases. The CDR3 bases are TGTGCCAGCAGTTACTGGGGACAGTCCACTGAAGCTTTCTTT. It is translated as CASSYWGQSTEAFF.

This sequence joins TRBV6-1 and TRBJ2-2; 10 bases match TRBD1. The CDR3 is made up of 16 amino acids. V lost 3 bases to trimming and J lost 7 bases; unmatched junction nucleotides: 8. Per germline, CDR1 MNHNS and CDR2 SASEGT. The DNA of the CDR3 is TGTGCCAGCAGTGACCTTGACAGGGGGCTATACGGGGAGCTGTTTTTT. Encoded protein: CASSDLDRGLYGELFF.

This clone was found many times. The J gene is TRBJ1-2, the V gene TRBV19, with 7 positions matching TRBD1. Germline CDR1 LNHDA, CDR2 SQIVND (reference sequence). The CDR3 spans 16 residues. Losses at the gene ends were 4 bases for V and 6 bases for J; bases not matched to a gene: 14. In DNA, the CDR3 is TGTGCCAGTAGTACCCCCAGTAGGGCAGGGGGAAATGGCTACACCTTC. It translates to CASSTPSRAGGNGYTF.

This clone was counted at least ten times. This rearrangement joins TRBV12-3 or TRBV12-4 to TRBJ2-5, with D uncertain. The CDR3 loop spans 13 amino acids. Trimming stripped 3 bases from V and 3 bases from J, with 8 bases between. CDR3 nucleotides: TGTGCCAGCAGTTTGGGCCCAGAAGAGACCCAGTACTTC. Translating gives CASSLGPEETQYF.

This clone has at least ten counts. V and J are TRBV28 and TRBJ1-6; D gene uncertain. The CDR3 loop spans 14 amino acids. Trimming stripped 6 bases from V and 10 bases from J, with 16 bases between. Germline V CDR1 and CDR2: MDHEN, SYDVKM. CDR3 loop: CASREGENISPLHF. CDR3 sequence (DNA): TGTGCCAGCAGGGAGGGAGAAAATATATCACCCCTCCACTTT.

Comments on this clone: This sequence may be a read error, since a much larger clone differs from it by one base. Other DNA sequences of this sample code for an identical CDR3. The chain joins TRBV4-2 to TRBJ2-7; 8 nucleotides align to TRBD2. Germline assignment: CDR1 LGHNA and CDR2 YNFKEQ. CDR3 length equals 14 residues. The CDR3 DNA sequence: TGTGCCAGCAGCCCGGGGGCGGGGGGCTACGAGCAGTACTTT. Translating gives CASSPGAGGYEQYF.

This clone came up many times. This sequence may be a read error, since a much larger clone differs from it by one base. This chain links TRBV2 with TRBJ1-2; 7 bases map to TRBD1. Germline assignment: CDR1 SNHLY and CDR2 FYNNEI. CDR3 length: 14 residues. Written as DNA, the CDR3 is TGTGCCGGCAGTGAGGGTAGGACAGGCGAAGGCTACACCTTC. Protein: CAGSEGRTGEGYTF. Combining the CDR3 with reference TRBV2 and TRBJ1-2 gives the whole variable domain EPEVTQTPSHQVTQMGQEVILRCVPISNHLYFYWYRQILGQKVEFLVSFYNNEISEKSEIFDDQFSVERPDGSNFTLKIRSTKLEDSAMYFCAGSEGRTGEGYTFGSGTRLTVV.

This clone was detected ten times or more. The chain couples TRBV7-9 to TRBJ2-1, with 7 bases matching TRBD2. The CDR3 has 15 residues. Germline trimming cut 1 base from V and 6 bases from J; bases unmatched to any gene: 6. The germline gives CDR1 SEHNR, CDR2 FQNEAQ (reference sequence). The CDR3 DNA reads TGTGCCAGCAGCTTAGGGGCGGGAGTCGCCAATGAGCAGTTCTTC. Protein product: CASSLGAGVANEQFF. The full variable domain, rest sourced from reference TRBV7-9 and TRBJ2-1, is DTGVSQNPRHKITKRGQNVTFRCDPISEHNRLYWYRQTLGQGPEFLTYFQNEAQLEKSRLLSDRFSAERPKGSFSTLEIQRTEQGDSAMYLCASSLGAGVANEQFFGPGTRLTVL.

This clone was seen ten or more times. V is TRBV2 and J is TRBJ1-2; D remains unclear. CDR1 and CDR2 (germline): SNHLY, FYNNEI. V dropped 4 bases and J dropped 7 bases, with 10 bases sitting between them. This CDR3 has 12 amino acids. The CDR3 region has the DNA TGTGCCAGCAGTGGGACCGACGGTGGCTACACCTTC. Its translation: CASSGTDGGYTF.

This clone was counted ten times or more. The chain uses TRBV9 and TRBJ2-2; D uncertain. The V end lost 4 bases, the J end lost 8 bases, and 12 bases lay between the germline ends. In germline, CDR1 is SGDLS, CDR2 YYNGEE. CDR3 length: 13 amino acids. CDR3 sequence (DNA): TGTGCCAGCAGCCGGTGGACGGAAGGGGAGCTGTTTTTT. Amino acids: CASSRWTEGELFF.

This clone was recorded at least ten times. This rearrangement joins TRBV6-1 to TRBJ1-2; 7 bases are shared with TRBD1. The CDR3 consists of 15 residues. Germline V gene lookup returns CDR1 MNHNS and CDR2 SASEGT. The trim removed 2 bases at V and 8 bases at J, leaving 11 bases unmatched. The CDR3 is CASSERGRGQRGYTF. The DNA for the CDR3 is TGTGCCAGCAGTGAAAGGGGGAGGGGGCAACGGGGCTACACCTTC.

This clone was seen many times. The chain combines TRBV28 with TRBJ2-5; no reliable D call. CDR1 is MDHEN, CDR2 SYDVKM, per germline. The germline V and J ends were trimmed by 2 bases and 5 bases, with 9 bases remaining between them. The CDR3 totals 13 residues. The CDR3 DNA is TGTGCCAGCAGTTTACCGGCAACGGAGACCCAGTACTTC. It yields the protein CASSLPATETQYF.

This clone was observed at least ten times. This chain uses TRBV6-2 or TRBV6-3 with TRBJ1-4; D is ambiguous. The V end lost 5 bases, the J end lost 0 bases, and 10 bases lay between the germline ends. The CDR3 runs to 15 residues. Germline values: CDR1 MNHEY, CDR2 SVGEGT. CDR3 protein: CASSPPTTTNEKLFF. The CDR3 DNA reads as TGTGCCAGCAGTCCCCCGACAACAACTAATGAAAAACTGTTTTTT.

In its sample, this clone was seen many times. The rearrangement links TRBV18 to TRBJ1-6; D not certain. Deletions cut 0 bases from V and 7 bases from J, with 13 bases between. The CDR3 runs to 16 residues. Per the germline V gene, CDR1 is KGHSH and CDR2 is LQKENI. CDR3 loop: CASSPPERVGNSPLHF. DNA for the CDR3: TGTGCCAGCTCACCACCGGAGAGGGTAGGGAATTCACCCCTCCACTTT.

Points on this clone: This may be a read error: a much more frequent sequence differs by one nucleotide. The CDR3 sequence: CASSLEQSNYVYTF. The CDR3 DNA follows: TGCGCCAGCAGCTTGGAGCAGAGCAACTATGTCTACACCTTC. The chain links TRBV5-1 to TRBJ1-2; D gene uncertain. In germline, CDR1 is SGHRS, CDR2 YFSETQ. The CDR3 has 14 amino acids.

This clone came up many times. CDR3 loop: CASSSNRGLYGYTF. DNA for the CDR3: TGTGCCAGCAGCTCGAACAGGGGGCTTTATGGCTACACCTTC. The chain is built from TRBV7-9 and TRBJ1-2; TRBD1 matches at 9 bases. This CDR3 spans 14 amino acids. Per germline, CDR1 SEHNR and CDR2 FQNEAQ (reference sequence). V shed 4 bases, J shed 5 bases, and the junction held 5 bases outside the gene matches.

This clone was recorded many times. The V and J genes are TRBV20-1 and TRBJ2-7; 13 positions match TRBD2. J lost 4 bases, V lost 4 bases, and 4 bases had no gene match. The CDR3 consists of 14 residues. The germline gives CDR1 DFQATT, CDR2 SNEGSKA (reference sequence). The DNA of the CDR3 is TGCAGTGCTACCCGGACTAGCGGGAGATACGAGCAGTACTTC. Its protein is CSATRTSGRYEQYF.

This clone was counted at least ten times. V is TRBV28 and J is TRBJ1-1; no clear D gene. Germline assignment: CDR1 MDHEN and CDR2 SYDVKM. The CDR3 is made up of 13 amino acids. V was shortened by 4 bases and J by 6 bases, with 12 bases between the two germline ends. The CDR3 DNA reads as TGTGCCAGCAGTTCCCCAGGCACCGCTGAAGCTTTCTTT. Translating gives CASSSPGTAEAFF.

Worth noting for this clone: This could be a read error, since a much larger clone is one nucleotide away. The same CDR3 is also encoded by other DNA sequences in this sample. The rearrangement joins TRBV4-1 to TRBJ2-1, with 8 nucleotides matching TRBD2. The CDR3 extends over 14 amino acids. Germline V gene data show CDR1 as MGHRA and CDR2 as YSYEKL. The CDR3 DNA is TGCGCCAGCAGCCACGGGGGGGCCTATAATGAGCAGTTCTTC. Translated: CASSHGGAYNEQFF.

The chain employs TRBV5-6 and TRBJ2-2; D could derive from TRBD1 or TRBD2 (5 bases each). V lost 0 bases and J lost 7, with 13 bases in between. Germline V CDR1 and CDR2: SGHDT, YYEEEE. The CDR3 covers 15 residues. Here the CDR3 reads CASSLGAGSGGELFF. CDR3 sequence (DNA): TGTGCCAGCAGCTTGGGGGCAGGGAGCGGCGGGGAGCTGTTTTTT.

This clone was recorded many times. Other DNA sequences from this sample encode an identical CDR3 as well. This chain connects TRBV9 to TRBJ1-3; D unclear. There are 14 residues in the CDR3. Trimming left V 0 bases short and J 1 base short, with 5 bases between. CDR1 SGDLS and CDR2 YYNGEE come from the germline V gene. The CDR3 DNA reads TGTGCCAGCAGCGTAGCAGGATCTGGAAACACCATATATTTT. Amino acid sequence: CASSVAGSGNTIYF.

The J gene is TRBJ1-1, the V gene TRBV28; 9 bases match TRBD1. CDR1 is MDHEN and CDR2 is SYDVKM in the germline V gene. CDR3 length equals 14 residues. The trim removed 5 bases at V and 12 bases at J, leaving 13 bases unmatched. The CDR3 spells CASSPGQGYTQSFF. The CDR3 DNA follows: TGTGCCAGCAGTCCGGGACAGGGCTACACTCAATCTTTCTTT.

This clone was detected ten times or more. This rearrangement joins TRBV28 to TRBJ1-5; a possible D gene is TRBD1 (6 bases). This CDR3 spans 13 amino acids. Trimming stripped 7 bases from V and 3 bases from J, with 10 bases between. Germline CDR1 reads MDHEN; CDR2 reads SYDVKM. This CDR3 reads CASTGQFNQPQHF. The CDR3 DNA follows: TGTGCCAGCACTGGACAGTTCAATCAGCCCCAGCATTTT.

A word on this clone: A clone one base away is much larger, so this may be a read error. The gene calls are TRBV12-3 or TRBV12-4 and TRBJ1-1; 7 nucleotides line up with TRBD1. The CDR3 loop spans 14 amino acids. J lost 0 bases, V lost 7 bases, and 5 bases had no gene match. CDR3 nucleotide sequence: TGTGCCAGCATGGGACAGAGTATGAACACTGAAGCTTTCTTT. Encoded protein: CASMGQSMNTEAFF.

This clone appeared many times. V gene TRBV4-2 combines with J gene TRBJ2-3; 12 nucleotides align to TRBD2. V lost 0 bases, J lost 4 bases, and 2 bases stayed unmatched. This CDR3 is 16 amino acids long. Germline loops: CDR1 LGHNA, CDR2 YNFKEQ. This CDR3 reads CASSQDLAGGPDTQYF. The CDR3 DNA reads TGTGCCAGCAGCCAAGATCTAGCGGGGGGGCCAGATACGCAGTATTTT.

This clone was seen repeatedly, ten times or more. The CDR3 spells CASSSPRTGGANYGYTF. Written as DNA, the CDR3 is TGTGCCAGCAGCTCGCCCCGGACAGGGGGCGCAAACTATGGCTACACCTTC. The chain employs TRBV11-2 and TRBJ1-2, with 11 bases matching TRBD1. Per the germline V gene, CDR1 is SGHAT and CDR2 is FQNNGV. The V gene end was trimmed by 4 bases and the J gene end by 2 bases; junction bases not matched to a gene: 9. There are 17 residues in the CDR3. The variable domain in full, completed from reference TRBV11-2 and TRBJ1-2, reads EAGVAQSPRYKIIEKRQSVAFWCNPISGHATLYWYQQILGQGPKLLIQFQNNGVVDDSQLPKDRFSAERLKGVDSTLKIQPAKLEDSAVYLCASSSPRTGGANYGYTFGSGTRLTVV.